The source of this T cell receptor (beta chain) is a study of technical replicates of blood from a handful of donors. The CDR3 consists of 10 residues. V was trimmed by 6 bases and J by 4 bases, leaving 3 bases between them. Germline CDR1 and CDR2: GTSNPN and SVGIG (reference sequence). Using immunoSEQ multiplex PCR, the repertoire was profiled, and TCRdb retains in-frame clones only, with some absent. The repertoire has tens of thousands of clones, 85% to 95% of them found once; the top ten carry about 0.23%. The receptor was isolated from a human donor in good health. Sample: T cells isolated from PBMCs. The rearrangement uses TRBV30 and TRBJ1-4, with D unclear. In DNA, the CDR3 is TGTGCCTGCCTTAATGAAAAACTGTTTTTT. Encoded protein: CACLNEKLFF.